This paragraph reports one T cell receptor beta chain. This entry is derived from a study of read filtering for tumor transcriptome and immune sequencing. Molecular barcoded adaptors covering alpha/delta and beta/gamma chains were used on 400 to 450 ng RNA. TCRdb redid the calling of the reads with MiXCR, one entry per CDR3 protein. The profile shows nearly 60,000 distinct CDR3 sequences, approximately 13% of them singletons. CDR3 size: 16 residues. Germline V CDR1 and CDR2: SNHLY, FYNNEI. V gave up 11 bases and J gave up 7 bases; unmatched junction bases: 22. The receptor was derived from a donor aged 40 or older with multiple myeloma. V gene TRBV2 combines with J gene TRBJ1-1; 7 bases map to TRBD1. Sequenced: a population of CD138-negative cells sorted from bone marrow. CDR3 sequence reads: CARIEALRTGRFEAFF. In nucleotides, the CDR3 is TGTGCCCGCATTGAAGCGCTTCGGACAGGAAGGTTTGAAGCTTTCTTT.